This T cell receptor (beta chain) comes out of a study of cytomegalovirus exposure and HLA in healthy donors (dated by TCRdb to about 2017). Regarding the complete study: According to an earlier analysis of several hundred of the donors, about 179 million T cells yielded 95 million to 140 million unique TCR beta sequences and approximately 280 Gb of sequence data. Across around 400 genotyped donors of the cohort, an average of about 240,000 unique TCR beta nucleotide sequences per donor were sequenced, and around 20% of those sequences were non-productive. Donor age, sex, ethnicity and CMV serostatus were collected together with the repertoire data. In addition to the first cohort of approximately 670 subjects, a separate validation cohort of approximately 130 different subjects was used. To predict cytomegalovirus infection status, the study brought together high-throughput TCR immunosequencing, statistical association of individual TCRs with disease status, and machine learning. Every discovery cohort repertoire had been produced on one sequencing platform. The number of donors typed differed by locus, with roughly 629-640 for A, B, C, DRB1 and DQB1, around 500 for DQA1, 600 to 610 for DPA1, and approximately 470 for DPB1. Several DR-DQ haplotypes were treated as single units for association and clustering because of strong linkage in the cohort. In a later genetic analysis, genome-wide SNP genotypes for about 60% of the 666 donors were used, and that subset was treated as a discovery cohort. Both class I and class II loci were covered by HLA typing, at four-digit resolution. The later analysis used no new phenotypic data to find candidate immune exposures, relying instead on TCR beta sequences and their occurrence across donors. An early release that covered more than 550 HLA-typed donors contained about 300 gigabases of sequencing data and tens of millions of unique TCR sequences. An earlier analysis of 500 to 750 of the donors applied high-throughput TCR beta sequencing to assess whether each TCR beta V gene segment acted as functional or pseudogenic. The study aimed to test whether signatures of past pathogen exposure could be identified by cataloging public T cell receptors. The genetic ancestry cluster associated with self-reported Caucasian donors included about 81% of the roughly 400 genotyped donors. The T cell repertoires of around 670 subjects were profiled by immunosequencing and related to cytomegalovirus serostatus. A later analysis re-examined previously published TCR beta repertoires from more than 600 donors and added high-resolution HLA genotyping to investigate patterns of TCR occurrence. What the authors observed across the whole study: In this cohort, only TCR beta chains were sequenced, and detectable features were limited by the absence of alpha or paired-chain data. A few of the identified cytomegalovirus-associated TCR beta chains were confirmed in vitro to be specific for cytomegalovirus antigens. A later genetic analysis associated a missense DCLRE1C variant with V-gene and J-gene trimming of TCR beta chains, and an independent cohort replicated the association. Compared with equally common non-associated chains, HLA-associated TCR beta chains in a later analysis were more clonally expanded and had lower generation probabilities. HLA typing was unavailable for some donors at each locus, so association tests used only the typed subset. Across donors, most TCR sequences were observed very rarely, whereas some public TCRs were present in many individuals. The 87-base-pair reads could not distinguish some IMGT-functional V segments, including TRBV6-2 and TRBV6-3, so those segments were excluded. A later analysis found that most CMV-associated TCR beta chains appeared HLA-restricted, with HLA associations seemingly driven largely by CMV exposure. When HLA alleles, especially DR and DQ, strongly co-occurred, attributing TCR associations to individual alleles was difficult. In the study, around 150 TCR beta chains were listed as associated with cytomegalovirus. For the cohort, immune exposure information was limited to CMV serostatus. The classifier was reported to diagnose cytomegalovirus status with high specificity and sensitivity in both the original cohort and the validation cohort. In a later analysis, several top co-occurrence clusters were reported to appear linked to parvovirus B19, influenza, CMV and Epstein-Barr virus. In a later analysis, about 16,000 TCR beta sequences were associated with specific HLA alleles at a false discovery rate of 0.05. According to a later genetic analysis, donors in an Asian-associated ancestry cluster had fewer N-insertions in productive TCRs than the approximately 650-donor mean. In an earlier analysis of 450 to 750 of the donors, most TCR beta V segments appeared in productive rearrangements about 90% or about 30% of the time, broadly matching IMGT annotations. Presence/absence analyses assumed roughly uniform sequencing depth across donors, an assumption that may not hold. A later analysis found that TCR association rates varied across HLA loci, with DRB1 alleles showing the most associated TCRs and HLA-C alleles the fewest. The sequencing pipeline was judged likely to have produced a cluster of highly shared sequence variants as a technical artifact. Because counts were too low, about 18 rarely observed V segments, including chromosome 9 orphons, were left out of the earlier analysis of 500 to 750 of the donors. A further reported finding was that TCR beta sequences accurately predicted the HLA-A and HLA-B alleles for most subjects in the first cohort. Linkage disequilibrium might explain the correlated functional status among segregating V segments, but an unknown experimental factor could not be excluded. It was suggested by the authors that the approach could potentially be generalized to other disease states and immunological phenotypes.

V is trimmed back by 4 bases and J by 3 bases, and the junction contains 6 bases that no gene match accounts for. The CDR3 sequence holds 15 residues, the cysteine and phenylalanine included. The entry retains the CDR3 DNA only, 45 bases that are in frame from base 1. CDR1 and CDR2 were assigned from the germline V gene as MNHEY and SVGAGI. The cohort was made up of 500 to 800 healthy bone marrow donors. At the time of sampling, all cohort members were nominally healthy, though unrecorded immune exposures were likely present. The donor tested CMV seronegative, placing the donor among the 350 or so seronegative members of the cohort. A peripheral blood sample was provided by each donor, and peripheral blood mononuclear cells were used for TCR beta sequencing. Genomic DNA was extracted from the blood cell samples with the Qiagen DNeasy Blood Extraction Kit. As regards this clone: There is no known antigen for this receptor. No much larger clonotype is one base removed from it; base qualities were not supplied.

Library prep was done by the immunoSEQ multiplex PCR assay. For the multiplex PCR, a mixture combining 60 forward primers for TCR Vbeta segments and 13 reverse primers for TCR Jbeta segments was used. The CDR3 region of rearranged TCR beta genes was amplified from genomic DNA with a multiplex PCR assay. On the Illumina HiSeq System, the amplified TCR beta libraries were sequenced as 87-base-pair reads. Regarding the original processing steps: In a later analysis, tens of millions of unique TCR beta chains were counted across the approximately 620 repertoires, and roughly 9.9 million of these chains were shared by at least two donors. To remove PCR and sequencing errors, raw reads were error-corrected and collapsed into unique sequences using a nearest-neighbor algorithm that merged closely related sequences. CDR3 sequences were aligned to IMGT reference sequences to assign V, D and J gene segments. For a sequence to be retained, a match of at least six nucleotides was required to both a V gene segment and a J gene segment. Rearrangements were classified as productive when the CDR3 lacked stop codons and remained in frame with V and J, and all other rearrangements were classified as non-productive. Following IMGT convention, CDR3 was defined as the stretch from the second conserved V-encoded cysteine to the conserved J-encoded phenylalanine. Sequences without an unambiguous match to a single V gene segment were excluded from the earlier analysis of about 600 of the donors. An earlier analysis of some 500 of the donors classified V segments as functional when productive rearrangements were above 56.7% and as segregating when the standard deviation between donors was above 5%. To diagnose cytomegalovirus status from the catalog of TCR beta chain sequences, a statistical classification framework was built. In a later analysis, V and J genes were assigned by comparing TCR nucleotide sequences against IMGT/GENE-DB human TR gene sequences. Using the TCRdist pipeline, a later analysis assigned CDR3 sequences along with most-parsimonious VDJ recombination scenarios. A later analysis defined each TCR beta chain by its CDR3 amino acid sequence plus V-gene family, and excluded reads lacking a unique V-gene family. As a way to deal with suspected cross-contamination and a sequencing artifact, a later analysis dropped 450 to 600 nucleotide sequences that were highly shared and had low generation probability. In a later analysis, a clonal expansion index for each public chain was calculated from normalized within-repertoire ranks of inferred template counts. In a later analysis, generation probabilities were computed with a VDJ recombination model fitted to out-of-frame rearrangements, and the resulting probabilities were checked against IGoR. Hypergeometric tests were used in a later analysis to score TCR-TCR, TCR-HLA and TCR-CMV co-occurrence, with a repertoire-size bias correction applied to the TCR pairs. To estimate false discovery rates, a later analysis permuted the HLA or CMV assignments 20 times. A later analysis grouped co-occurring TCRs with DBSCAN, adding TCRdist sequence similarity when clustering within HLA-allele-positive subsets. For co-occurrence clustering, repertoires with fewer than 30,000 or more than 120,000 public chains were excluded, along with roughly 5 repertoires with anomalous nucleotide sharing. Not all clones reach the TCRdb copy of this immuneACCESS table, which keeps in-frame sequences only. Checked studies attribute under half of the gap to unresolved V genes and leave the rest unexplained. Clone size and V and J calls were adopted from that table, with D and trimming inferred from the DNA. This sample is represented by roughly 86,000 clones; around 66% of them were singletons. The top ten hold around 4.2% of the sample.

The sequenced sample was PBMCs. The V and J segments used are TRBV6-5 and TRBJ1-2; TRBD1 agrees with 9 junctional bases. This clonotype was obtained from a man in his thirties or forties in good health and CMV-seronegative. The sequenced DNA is TGTGCCAGCAGTTCCCGGGACAGGGTTCACTATGGCTACACCTTC. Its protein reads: CASSSRDRVHYGYTF.